A selection of T cell receptor beta chains follows, all from one sample in a study of blood T cell repertoires in COVID-19. TCRdb keeps only in-frame clones here, not all; method: immunoSEQ multiplex PCR. The repertoire has roughly 15,000 clones, more than 65% of them found once; the top ten carry about 26%. The sample was peripheral blood. The receptor source for this set is a woman aged 45 to 65 with active or convalescent COVID-19. Each CDR3 is given with its conserved first and last residue. The D gene is left open where the match is weak. Clone size is stated in some rows and not others, as once, few, many or a class when expanded.

cdr3_aa v_call clone_size d_call j_call
CASSPTGPYGYTF TRBV19 NA NA TRBJ1-2
CATQMAGGYNEQFF TRBV27 NA TRBD2 TRBJ2-1
CASSPPPDYNEQFF TRBV18 NA NA TRBJ2-1
CASSSSGRPTDTQYF TRBV7-2 NA TRBD2 TRBJ2-3
CASSEAGRTGWDTDTQYF TRBV2 few TRBD1 TRBJ2-3
CASSPGTSGSYEQFF TRBV5-4 NA TRBD2 TRBJ2-1
CASSGREQGHSSYNEQFF TRBV7-8 NA TRBD1 TRBJ2-1
CASSSVQSTTNYGYTF TRBV11-2 NA NA TRBJ1-2
CASSLGPNLNQPQHF TRBV5-6 once NA TRBJ1-5
CAWSVTGGVDTQYF TRBV30 NA NA TRBJ2-3
CASSYLTTGNTEAFF TRBV6-5 NA NA TRBJ1-1
CASSRDIVNTGELFF TRBV7-6 once NA TRBJ2-2
CASSLFGGYSNQPQHF TRBV5-6 once NA TRBJ1-5
CASSPKTGNYEQYF TRBV7-9 NA NA TRBJ2-7
CSGTRDSQETQYF TRBV29-1 NA TRBD1 TRBJ2-5
CASSFRGQYNEQFF TRBV28 NA NA TRBJ2-1
CASSRQGGETQYF TRBV3-1/TRBV3-2 NA NA TRBJ2-5
CATRTGPETQYF TRBV10-3 NA NA TRBJ2-5
CASRYRDSGTYEQYF TRBV5-5 medium-sized TRBD1 TRBJ2-7
CASSYRTGGNTGELFF TRBV2 few TRBD1 TRBJ2-2
CASSGQQNTEAFF TRBV3-1/TRBV3-2 NA NA TRBJ1-1
CASSLNVGGANNEQFF TRBV5-1 NA NA TRBJ2-1
CSVAGGSTTDTQYF TRBV29-1 NA TRBD2 TRBJ2-3
CASSRGTGTQASSYNEQFF TRBV18 NA TRBD1 TRBJ2-1
CASSFSSGGAFEQFF TRBV27 few TRBD2 TRBJ2-1
CASSPGDRREPQHF TRBV5-1 NA TRBD1 TRBJ1-5
CASSSSWAGGFTEAFF TRBV7-9 NA NA TRBJ1-1
CAISDRLDQPQHF TRBV10-3 NA NA TRBJ1-5
CASSLIGEAGELFF TRBV5-8 NA NA TRBJ2-2
CASSPTPESHEQYF TRBV18 NA NA TRBJ2-7
CASNLNRDRVAGELFF TRBV5-1 NA TRBD1 TRBJ2-2
CATSHSWDRGLEGNQPQHF TRBV15 few TRBD1 TRBJ1-5
CASSRGIGEDSMNTEAFF TRBV11-3 NA NA TRBJ1-1
CASKGTTILESNQPQHF TRBV19 NA NA TRBJ1-5
CASSKGQGMNQPQHF TRBV19 NA TRBD1 TRBJ1-5
CASSQEEVGQRNTEAFF TRBV14 once TRBD1 TRBJ1-1
CASSHGHILNTEAFF TRBV3-1/TRBV3-2 once NA TRBJ1-1
CASGEIGSNTIYF TRBV6-5 NA NA TRBJ1-3
CASSRDRANQPQHF TRBV6-5 NA TRBD1 TRBJ1-5
CASIGLAGGPGKFF TRBV2 NA TRBD2 TRBJ2-1
CASSLSDRAPYGYTF TRBV5-1 NA TRBD1 TRBJ1-2
CASSPSPGVNTEAFF TRBV7-9 NA NA TRBJ1-1
CASSIKRGRDEKLFF TRBV7-9 once TRBD1 TRBJ1-4
CASSPTLGQAYEQYF TRBV7-9 NA TRBD1 TRBJ2-7
CASSPEGGYEQYF TRBV3-1/TRBV3-2 few NA TRBJ2-7
CASSLASENEQYF TRBV5-4 NA NA TRBJ2-7
CASSFKPGNYGYTF TRBV28 NA NA TRBJ1-2
CASSFPRVPRAETQYF TRBV7-8 NA NA TRBJ2-5
CASSPQGWYEQYF TRBV12-3/TRBV12-4 NA NA TRBJ2-7
CASTGYRSNYQETQYF TRBV2 few NA TRBJ2-5
CASSLASGRAGELFF TRBV5-4 NA TRBD2 TRBJ2-2
CASSLFRDRGRETQYF TRBV27 NA TRBD1 TRBJ2-5
CASSPLGRGGWAQYF TRBV7-7 NA TRBD2 TRBJ2-3
CVGASGGFEQYF TRBV11-2 NA TRBD2 TRBJ2-7
CASLSGGGGEQYF TRBV10-2 NA TRBD2 TRBJ2-7